This TCR beta chain is from a study of blood T cells in healthy people across ages. For this clonotype: Its antigen is as yet unknown.

The CDR3 sequence is 17 residues long. With 3 bases clipped from V and 4 bases from J, the junction kept 17 bases outside the gene matches. The V gene's germline CDR1 is DFQATT and CDR2 SNEGSKA (reference sequence). Study-wide findings and caveats: Age brought a roughly linear fall in TCR beta diversity measured per million T cells.

The use of a sample-barcoded 5' primer and a J-beta primer mix characterized a second PCR of about 7 to 12 cycles. Each CDR3 protein gets one entry after TCRdb re-called the 5' RACE reads with MiXCR. The sample consists of around 500,000 distinct CDR3 sequences, about 25% of them appearing once. Collection of ten milliliters of peripheral blood was performed for each donor. A further study also used this sample, focusing on T cells of mothers and their children. That source adds: The study sampled three healthy Caucasian mothers and their six children. No persistent microchimeric T cell clones were detected.

The rearrangement links TRBV20-1 to TRBJ1-2; 7 nucleotides match TRBD1. Sequencing was performed on blood. This clonotype was obtained from a boy younger than 10 in good health. CDR3 amino acids: CSARGIVGPGGGYGYTF. DNA for the CDR3: TGCAGTGCTAGGGGGATCGTCGGACCAGGGGGAGGCTATGGCTACACCTTC.